This record concerns one T cell receptor beta chain sequence. This specimen belongs to a study of blood T cell repertoires in COVID-19. This table comes from immunoSEQ multiplex PCR, and its TCRdb copy is limited to in-frame clones, with some not included. The table has approximately 300,000 clones, over 75% seen once. Trimming removed 0 bases from V and 6 bases from J, with 11 bases in between. This CDR3 is 14 amino acids long. From germline, CDR1 is SGHAT and CDR2 FQNNGV. What was sequenced was peripheral blood. This chain uses TRBV11-2 with TRBJ1-1; D is unresolved. This TCR came from a woman aged 25 to 45 with COVID-19, enrolled during active disease. The CDR3 DNA reads as TGTGCCAGCAGCTTAGATCGAACAGACCCTGAAGCTTTCTTT. Protein: CASSLDRTDPEAFF.